This is a list of T cell receptor beta chains from one sample in a study of vaccination and CD4 T cells after COVID-19. TCRdb itself ran the PCR reads through MiXCR, one entry per CDR3 protein. The sample shows some 15,000 distinct CDR3 sequences, about 50% of them seen only once. Their target antigens are unknown. Sequenced material: CD4+ T cells from blood, cultured in vitro. These receptors were collected from a human donor who had recovered from COVID-19. The CDR3 runs from the conserved cysteine through the conserved F or W. The D gene is left open where the match is weak. Size values are once, few and many counts, or a class for expanded clones, and some rows have none.

V gene	J gene	D gene	clone size	CDR3 protein	CDR3 DNA
TRBV6-5	TRBJ2-7	TRBD2	few	CASSYSPYLGLAGEGHEQYF	TGTGCCAGCAGTTACTCCCCGTATTTGGGACTAGCGGGAGAGGGCCACGAGCAGTACTTC
TRBV19	TRBJ1-2	-	few	CASTGLRGYTF	TGTGCCAGTACTGGTTTGAGAGGCTACACCTTC
TRBV12-3/TRBV12-4	TRBJ1-1	-	few	CASSFASSPEAFF	TGTGCCAGCAGTTTTGCGTCATCTCCTGAAGCTTTCTTT
TRBV5-1	TRBJ2-7	TRBD1	-	CASSPGQGKSYEQYF	TGCGCCAGCAGCCCGGGACAGGGGAAAAGCTACGAGCAGTACTTC
TRBV7-2	TRBJ1-3	-	-	CASSSGVRWDTIYF	TGTGCCAGCAGCTCAGGGGTTCGGTGGGACACCATATATTTT
TRBV7-2	TRBJ1-1	TRBD1	-	CASSPRPTGNLEAFF	TGTGCCAGCAGCCCCCGACCGACAGGGAACCTTGAAGCTTTCTTT
TRBV5-1	TRBJ1-2	-	-	CASSLDRVGYTF	TGCGCCAGCAGCTTGGACAGGGTCGGCTACACCTTC
TRBV20-1	TRBJ1-5	TRBD1	-	CSASGPGGEIDNQPQHF	TGCAGTGCTAGTGGGCCAGGGGGCGAGATTGACAATCAGCCCCAGCATTTT
TRBV28	TRBJ2-7	TRBD2	-	CASTPGTSVPYEQYF	TGTGCCAGCACCCCCGGGACTAGCGTACCCTACGAGCAGTACTTC
TRBV30	TRBJ2-1	-	-	CAWSVVGTEQFF	TGTGCCTGGAGTGTAGTGGGGACAGAGCAGTTCTTC
TRBV9	TRBJ1-3	-	-	CASSVGRGSGNTIYF	TGTGCCAGCAGCGTAGGACGGGGGTCTGGAAACACCATATATTTT
TRBV12-3/TRBV12-4	TRBJ1-2	-	-	CASSLFLGAGYTF	TGTGCCAGCAGCCTCTTTCTGGGGGCTGGCTACACCTTC
TRBV18	TRBJ2-4	TRBD1	-	CASSPPSTGVNIQYF	TGTGCCAGCTCACCACCATCGACAGGGGTAAACATTCAGTACTTC
TRBV20-1	TRBJ1-1	TRBD1	-	CSAPGPTGGAWTEAFF	TGCAGTGCCCCGGGCCCCACAGGGGGCGCTTGGACTGAAGCTTTCTTT
TRBV5-4	TRBJ1-2	TRBD1	-	CASSPIGTGPVIDTF	TGTGCCAGCAGCCCCATAGGGACAGGCCCCGTTATTGACACCTTC
TRBV20-1	TRBJ2-2	-	few	CSAIPRFGELFF	TGCAGTGCTATCCCCCGATTCGGGGAGCTGTTTTTT
TRBV6-1	TRBJ1-3	TRBD1	-	CASTLGTEYGNTIYF	TGTGCCAGCACCCTCGGGACAGAGTATGGAAACACCATATATTTT
TRBV28	TRBJ2-2	-	-	CASSLGRGHGELFF	TGTGCCAGCAGTCTAGGCCGAGGTCACGGGGAGCTGTTTTTT
TRBV18	TRBJ2-5	-	-	CASSPPSQGKTQYF	TGTGCCAGCTCACCACCGTCCCAGGGAAAGACCCAGTACTTC
TRBV7-6	TRBJ2-6	-	-	CASSLVGPKGVLTF	TGTGCCAGCAGCTTAGTAGGGCCCAAGGGCGTCCTGACTTTC
TRBV12-3/TRBV12-4	TRBJ2-7	TRBD1	-	CASRSGTGDFEQYF	TGTGCCAGCAGGTCCGGGACAGGGGACTTCGAGCAGTACTTC